Presented here are 3 T cell receptor beta chains from one specimen sequenced in a study of Ad26.COV2.S vaccination and SARS-CoV-2 variants. Sequencing was performed with immunoSEQ multiplex PCR; in TCRdb, only in-frame clones are kept and a portion is missing. In the table there are tens of thousands of clones, more than 70% of which are singletons. Specimen: peripheral blood, collected after recovery from COVID-19. These receptors were taken from a human donor who had recovered from COVID-19.

This clone occurred a few times. The sample carries other DNA sequences with the same CDR3. The chain has TRBV7-2 and TRBJ2-3; D not certain. CDR1 is SGHTA and CDR2 is FQGNSA in the germline V gene. The V and J ends lost 3 bases and 5 bases respectively, with 3 bases between them. The CDR3 sequence is 11 residues long. This CDR3 reads CASSFRDTQYF. CDR3 nucleotides: TGTGCCAGCAGCTTCAGAGATACGCAGTATTTT.

V is TRBV7-9 and J is TRBJ1-2; D is unresolved. Deletions cut 5 bases from V and 2 bases from J, with 18 bases between. Germline assignment: CDR1 SEHNR and CDR2 FQNEAQ (reference sequence). The CDR3 totals 16 residues. The CDR3 coding sequence is TGTGCCAGCAGCGTTGATTGGGGTGTGGTGAACTATGGCTACACCTTC. It codes for CASSVDWGVVNYGYTF.

The chain employs TRBV25-1 and TRBJ1-1, with D tentatively TRBD1 (5 bases). Per the germline V gene, CDR1 is MGHDK and CDR2 is SYGVNS. This CDR3 is built from 16 residues. Trimming took off 1 base at V and 0 bases at J, with 12 bases between the two ends. CDR3 bases: TGTGCCAGCAGTGAATTGAACGGGGGGATGAACACTGAAGCTTTCTTT. Translating gives CASSELNGGMNTEAFF.